The sequence of this T cell receptor beta chain was determined in a study of blood T cell repertoires in COVID-19. The CDR3 has 15 residues. From germline, CDR1 is SGHTA and CDR2 FQGNSA. Trimming removed 3 bases from V and 1 base from J, with 11 bases in between. Original data processing: For nucleated cells, counts were estimated from reference gene primer amplification. Clones were sequenced by immunoSEQ multiplex PCR, and TCRdb holds only the in-frame ones, with some missing. V and J calls and clone size are given by that table; D and trimming were obtained from the DNA. In the table there are 240,000 or so clones, 88% of which are singletons.

Sequencing input: peripheral blood. The rearrangement uses TRBV7-2 and TRBJ2-3; tentative D call: TRBD1 (6 bases). The clonotype originates from a woman in her thirties with acute or convalescent COVID-19. As DNA, the CDR3 is TGTGCCAGCAGCTTCCGGGACACGGGCACAGATACGCAGTATTTT. Encoded protein: CASSFRDTGTDTQYF.